This T cell receptor (beta chain) came from a study of metastatic and nonmetastatic thyroid tumors. Across the whole study: The authors compared repertoires across blood and tumor or nodule tissue from malignant and benign thyroid patients.

There were no patients who had received any treatment before thyroid surgery. Study-wide results and caveats: Across blood and tumor, TCR beta diversity in malignant thyroid tumors was reportedly significantly higher than in benign nodules.

From germline, CDR1 is SEHNR and CDR2 FQNEAQ (reference sequence). Trimming removed 3 bases at V and 10 bases at J, with 16 bases between. This CDR3 spans 13 amino acids. A remark on this clone: Its specificity is unknown.

Through MiXCR, TCRdb re-clonotyped the PCR reads. This table has tens of thousands of clones, roughly a fifth appearing once. This receptor was obtained from a female donor with papillary thyroid cancer or a benign thyroid nodule (not recorded which). Some clones in this sample may be carry-over from other donors' samples. The gene calls are TRBV7-9 and TRBJ2-7, with D uncertain. What was sequenced was blood. This CDR3 is CASSLRSSYYQYF. The CDR3 nucleotides are TGTGCCAGCAGCTTGCGGAGTTCCTACTATCAGTACTTC.